Sequencing of this T cell receptor (beta chain) was carried out in a study of cytomegalovirus exposure and HLA in healthy donors. With 60 Vbeta and 13 Jbeta primers, the PCR was carried out. Clones were read by immunoSEQ multiplex PCR, and TCRdb kept only the in-frame ones, dropping some. The sample has tens of thousands of clones, 83% seen once. This clonotype was obtained from a man under 40 in good health and CMV-seronegative. The specimen sequenced was PBMCs.

CDR3 sequence reads: CASSSPWTGKNIQYF. The CDR3 coding sequence is TGTGCCAGCAGTTCACCCTGGACAGGGAAAAACATTCAGTACTTC. The rearrangement uses TRBV6-5 and TRBJ2-4; TRBD1 matches 8 bases. Losses at the gene ends were 4 bases for V and 4 bases for J; bases not matched to a gene: 6. This CDR3 has 15 amino acids. The V gene's germline CDR1 is MNHEY and CDR2 SVGAGI.